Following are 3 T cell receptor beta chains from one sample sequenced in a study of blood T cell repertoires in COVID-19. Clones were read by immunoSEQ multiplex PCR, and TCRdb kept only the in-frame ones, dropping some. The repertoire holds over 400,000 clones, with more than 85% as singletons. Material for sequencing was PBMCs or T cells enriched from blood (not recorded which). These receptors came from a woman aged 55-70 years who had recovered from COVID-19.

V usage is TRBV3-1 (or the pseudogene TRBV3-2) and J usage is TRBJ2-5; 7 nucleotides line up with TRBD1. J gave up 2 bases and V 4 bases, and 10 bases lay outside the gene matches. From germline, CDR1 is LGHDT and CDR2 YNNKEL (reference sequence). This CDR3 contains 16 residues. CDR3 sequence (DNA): TGTGCCAGCAGCCGAGGCAAGGGACAGTTACAAGAGACCCAGTACTTC. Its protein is CASSRGKGQLQETQYF.

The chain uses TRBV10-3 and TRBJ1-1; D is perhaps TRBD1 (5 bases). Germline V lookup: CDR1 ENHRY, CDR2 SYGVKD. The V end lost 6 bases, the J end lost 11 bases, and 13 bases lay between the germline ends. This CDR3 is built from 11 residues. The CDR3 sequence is CAISEGGVAFF. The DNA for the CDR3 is TGTGCCATCAGCGAGGGAGGGGTGGCTTTCTTT.

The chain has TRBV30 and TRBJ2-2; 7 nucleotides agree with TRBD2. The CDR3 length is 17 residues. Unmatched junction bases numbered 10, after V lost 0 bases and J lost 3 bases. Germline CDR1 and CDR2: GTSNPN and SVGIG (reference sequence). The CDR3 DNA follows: TGTGCCTGGAGTGTACGTACGGCAGGGAGGGACACCGGGGAGCTGTTTTTT. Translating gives CAWSVRTAGRDTGELFF.